The present T cell receptor beta chain was sequenced within a study of monozygotic twins with inflammatory bowel disease. The CDR3 contains 17 residues. In germline, CDR1 is SGHDT, CDR2 YYEEEE. TCRdb re-analyzed the 5' RACE reads; it lists each CDR3 protein once, without DNA. This repertoire comprises about 210,000 distinct CDR3 sequences; its ten largest clones make up around 1.5%. The source of this sequence is a human donor with ulcerative colitis or Crohn's disease, or a healthy co-twin of an affected twin (not recorded which). The chain links TRBV5-6 to TRBJ2-1; the D gene TCRdb calls, TRBD1, cannot be checked with no DNA. Sequenced sample: blood. CDR3 protein: CASSLVAGRPSYNEQFF.